Each of the 19 T cell receptor beta chains below was sequenced from the same sample in a study of blood T cells in healthy people across ages. A J-beta primer mix and a sample-barcoded 5' primer were used in a second PCR of roughly 7 to 12 cycles. TCRdb fed the 5' RACE reads into MiXCR, producing one record per CDR3 protein. The repertoire holds roughly 800,000 distinct CDR3 sequences, approximately 25% seen once, with approximately 4% in the top ten. The sample was also reused in another study, on T cells of mothers and their children.

Material: blood. The receptors shown here come from a boy younger than 18 in good health.

This clonotype showed up just once. CDR3 DNA sequence: TGCAGCGTTGAAGTCAGACTAAACACCGGGGAGCTGTTTTTT. The encoded protein is CSVEVRLNTGELFF. The rearrangement joins TRBV29-1 to TRBJ2-2, with D maybe TRBD2 (5 bases). V lost 1 base and J 2 bases, leaving 8 bases between the germline ends. Germline lookup yields CDR1 SQVTM and CDR2 ANQGSEA. This CDR3 has 14 amino acids.

The V call is TRBV7-9, the J call TRBJ2-1; TRBD2 is a possible D gene (5 bases). V was pared by 7 bases and J by 0 bases, with 10 bases between. Germline CDR1 reads SEHNR; CDR2 reads FQNEAQ (reference sequence). CDR3 length: 14 amino acids. The CDR3 reads CASIPAGSYNEQFF. The CDR3 DNA reads as TGTGCCAGCATCCCGGCGGGCTCCTACAATGAGCAGTTCTTC.

The rearrangement joins TRBV3-1 to TRBJ1-2; D uncertain. The length of the CDR3 is 14 residues. In germline, CDR1 is LGHDT, CDR2 YNNKEL (reference sequence). V lost 0 bases and J 4 bases, leaving 9 bases between the germline ends. CDR3 sequence reads: CASSQEGQSYGYTF. The CDR3 nucleotides read TGTGCCAGCAGCCAAGAAGGGCAGTCCTATGGCTACACCTTC.

The chain combines TRBV2 with TRBJ2-2, with 8 positions matching TRBD1. J was trimmed by 7 bases and V by 3 bases; bases with no gene match: 19. Germline V gene lookup returns CDR1 SNHLY and CDR2 FYNNEI. The CDR3 covers 19 residues. The DNA for the CDR3 is TGTGCCAGCAGTGATCAGGACAGGGTTGAACGTCAGGTATACGGGGAGCTGTTTTTT. Translation gives CASSDQDRVERQVYGELFF.

This clonotype was picked up a small number of times. The chain combines TRBV28 with TRBJ2-7; 7 nucleotides match TRBD2. Trimming at V came to 6 bases and at J to 4 bases, leaving 9 bases not matched to a gene. Germline CDR1 MDHEN, CDR2 SYDVKM. The CDR3 sequence is 14 residues long. CDR3 amino acids: CASRRGAGVYEQYF. In DNA form, the CDR3 reads TGTGCCAGCAGAAGAGGGGCGGGAGTGTACGAGCAGTACTTC.

The chain links TRBV29-1 to TRBJ2-1; 9 positions agree with TRBD1. V lost 2 bases to trimming and J lost 6 bases; unmatched junction nucleotides: 5. Germline-derived CDR1 and CDR2 are SQVTM and ANQGSEA. This CDR3 has 14 residues. The CDR3 coding sequence is TGCAGCGTTGAAACCGGGACAGGGATCAATGAGCAGTTCTTC. As protein: CSVETGTGINEQFF.

This chain connects TRBV15 to TRBJ1-2; 7 bases match TRBD1. CDR1 LNHNV and CDR2 YYDKDF come from the germline V gene (reference sequence). This CDR3 is built from 16 residues. Trimming took 0 bases from V and 7 from J; bases not matched to a gene: 11. Here the CDR3 DNA reads TGTGCCACCAGCAGAGATCCGAGACAGGGACGGAGTGGCTACACCTTC. It codes for CATSRDPRQGRSGYTF. The full variable domain, its missing parts supplied by reference TRBV15 and TRBJ1-2, is DAMVIQNPRYQVTQFGKPVTLSCSQTLNHNVMYWYQQKSSQAPKLLFHYYDKDFNNEADTPDNFQSRRPNTSFCFLDIRSPGLGDTAMYLCATSRDPRQGRSGYTFGSGTRLTVV.

A few counts support this clonotype. V usage is TRBV9 and J usage is TRBJ1-1; TRBD1 is a possible D gene (6 bases). Germline CDR1 reads SGDLS; CDR2 reads YYNGEE. The germline V and J ends were trimmed by 0 bases and 3 bases, with 9 bases remaining between them. The CDR3 contains 14 residues. The CDR3 here is CASSVDGGHTEAFF. CDR3 DNA sequence: TGTGCCAGCAGCGTAGATGGGGGGCACACTGAAGCTTTCTTT.

The rearrangement uses TRBV5-1 and TRBJ2-1; D assignment may be TRBD1 or TRBD2 (6 bases each). Germline values: CDR1 SGHRS, CDR2 YFSETQ. Trimming took off 4 bases at V and 6 bases at J, with 17 bases between the two ends. This CDR3 is built from 15 residues. CDR3 nucleotides: TGCGCCAGCAGCCGTTTTGACGGAGGGGGCAATGAGCAGTTCTTC. Amino acid sequence: CASSRFDGGGNEQFF.

The chain carries TRBV6-2 or TRBV6-3 and TRBJ1-4; 7 bases agree with TRBD1. V shed 2 bases, J shed 11 bases, and the junction held 2 bases outside the gene matches. The CDR3 extends over 12 amino acids. Per the germline V gene, CDR1 is MNHEY and CDR2 is SVGEGT. CDR3: CASSYAQGKLFF. Here the CDR3 DNA reads TGTGCCAGCAGTTACGCACAGGGGAAACTGTTTTTT.

In its sample, this clonotype was seen a few times. The chain couples TRBV2 to TRBJ2-5; D not resolved. The J call is uncertain, as TRBJ2-1 better fits the DNA end. The CDR3 extends over 12 amino acids. Germline V gene sequence: CDR1 SNHLY, CDR2 FYNNEI. The DNA for the CDR3 is TGTGCCAGCAGTTATGGGCTGGATGAGCAGTTCTTC. Encoded protein: CASSYGLDEQFF.

The J gene is TRBJ2-5, the V gene TRBV4-1, with D unclear. This CDR3 comprises 13 residues. Per germline, CDR1 MGHRA and CDR2 YSYEKL. V was pared by 0 bases and J by 7 bases, with 9 bases between. CDR3 DNA: TGCGCCAGCAGCCAAGATCTCGACGGGACCCAGTACTTC. Translated: CASSQDLDGTQYF.

This rearrangement joins TRBV20-1 to TRBJ1-2; perhaps TRBD1 as D (6 bases). The germline gives CDR1 DFQATT, CDR2 SNEGSKA (reference sequence). The CDR3 totals 10 residues. Deletions cut 8 bases from V and 4 bases from J, with 8 bases between. This CDR3 reads CSQDSYGYTF. The CDR3 DNA reads as TGCAGTCAGGACAGCTATGGCTACACCTTC.

The CDR3 sequence is CASSLVVGGEQFF. The CDR3 DNA follows: TGTGCCAGCAGCTTAGTGGTCGGCGGTGAGCAGTTCTTC. This rearrangement joins TRBV7-9 to TRBJ2-1; D remains ambiguous. Germline V CDR1 and CDR2: SEHNR, FQNEAQ (reference sequence). This CDR3 contains 13 residues. With 1 base removed from V and 9 bases from J, the gap between germline ends came to 10 bases.

This chain joins TRBV10-3 and TRBJ1-1, with D perhaps matching TRBD1 (6 bases). CDR3 size: 14 residues. The germline CDR1 and CDR2 sequences are ENHRY and SYGVKD. V dropped 3 bases and J dropped 7 bases, with 15 bases sitting between them. The CDR3 DNA is TGTGCCATCAGTGATACAGGGAACGGGGATGAAGCTTTCTTT. Translating it yields CAISDTGNGDEAFF.

The chain is built from TRBV29-1 and TRBJ2-2; maybe TRBD2 (6 bases). The V end lost 0 bases, the J end lost 3 bases, and 8 bases lay between the germline ends. The CDR3 covers 14 residues. Germline V gene data show CDR1 as SQVTM and CDR2 as ANQGSEA. CDR3 nucleotide sequence: TGCAGCGTTGAAGACGGGGGTTACACCGGGGAGCTGTTTTTT. It translates to CSVEDGGYTGELFF.

This clonotype was detected a few times. The rearrangement joins TRBV20-1 to TRBJ2-3; 7 nucleotides align to TRBD2. V dropped 4 bases and J dropped 0; count of bases not matched to a gene: 4. The CDR3 totals 14 residues. Germline CDR1 DFQATT, CDR2 SNEGSKA (reference sequence). In nucleotides, the CDR3 is TGCAGTGCTAAGAGCGGGGCTAGCACAGATACGCAGTATTTT. Translation gives CSAKSGASTDTQYF.

The table lists this clonotype with a count of one. Mismatch with germline at one junction end may stem from a read error. This rearrangement joins TRBV7-2 to TRBJ1-2; D unclear. This CDR3 spans 16 amino acids. CDR1 and CDR2 from the germline V gene are SGHTA and FQGNSA. CDR3 sequence: CASSLVGSDRFYGYTF. CDR3 DNA sequence: TGTGCCAGCAGTTTAGTTGGGTCAGACCGGTTCTATGGCTACACCTTC.

This clonotype was found a few times. The chain uses TRBV20-1 and TRBJ1-2; D is unresolved. The CDR3 runs to 11 residues. The V gene lost 2 bases and the J gene lost 6 bases, with 7 bases spanning the gap. Germline CDR1 reads DFQATT; CDR2 reads SNEGSKA (reference sequence). CDR3 in amino acids: CSARRANGYTF. Here the CDR3 DNA reads TGCAGTGCTAGACGGGCGAATGGCTACACCTTC.